Below are 5 T cell receptor beta chains sequenced from a single sample in a study of T cells in Graves' hyperthyroidism and ophthalmopathy. Researchers amplified the TCR beta CDR3 regions from RNA transcripts. During a first-round RT-PCR of the TCR CDR3, the HTBI primer set was used. TCRdb processed the multiplex PCR reads anew with MiXCR; each CDR3 protein has one entry. The profile shows some 560,000 distinct CDR3 sequences, 13% to 15% of them singletons. The material sequenced was blood. All receptors derive from a woman aged 40 to 50 with Graves' hyperthyroidism.

The rearrangement uses TRBV6-5 and TRBJ1-2, with D unclear. This CDR3 is built from 17 residues. The ends were cut back, 4 bases at V and 0 bases at J, with 18 bases in the middle. Germline values: CDR1 MNHEY, CDR2 SVGAGI. CDR3 nucleotide sequence: TGTGCCAGCAGTTCCCTGGGGTGGGCAGAGCCTAACTATGGCTACACCTTC. Translation: CASSSLGWAEPNYGYTF.

This clonotype was counted at least ten times. The genes are TRBV5-1 and TRBJ2-7; 9 nucleotides agree with TRBD1. The CDR3 has 15 residues. V trimming: 3 bases; J trimming: 5 bases; junction bases outside the gene matches: 9. Per germline, CDR1 SGHRS and CDR2 YFSETQ. CDR3 bases: TGCGCCAGCAGCTCCCCCGGGACAGGGATCCACGAGCAGTACTTC. Amino acid sequence: CASSSPGTGIHEQYF.

This rearrangement joins TRBV6-5 to TRBJ2-3, with 15 bases lining up with TRBD2. V gave up 2 bases and J gave up 0 bases; unmatched junction bases: 6. The CDR3 spans 19 residues. Looked up from germline, CDR1 is MNHEY and CDR2 is SVGAGI. The CDR3 region has the DNA TGTGCCAGCAGTTACGGCTCCGGACTAGCGGGAGGGAGCACAGATACGCAGTATTTT. Amino acid sequence: CASSYGSGLAGGSTDTQYF.

This clonotype showed up many times. V is TRBV2 and J is TRBJ2-5; D call uncertain. Germline-derived CDR1 and CDR2 are SNHLY and FYNNEI. The CDR3 has 13 residues. Trimming removed 0 bases from V and 1 base from J, with 3 bases in between. The DNA for the CDR3 is TGTGCCAGCAGTGAAGCGGGCCAAGAGACCCAGTACTTC. The encoded protein is CASSEAGQETQYF.

This sequence joins TRBV5-1 and TRBJ1-3; D is undetermined. CDR3 size: 14 residues. V was shortened by 0 bases and J by 8 bases, with 12 bases between the two germline ends. Germline lookup yields CDR1 SGHRS and CDR2 YFSETQ. CDR3 loop: CASSLGQGPDTIYF. DNA for the CDR3: TGCGCCAGCAGCTTGGGACAAGGCCCAGACACCATATATTTT.